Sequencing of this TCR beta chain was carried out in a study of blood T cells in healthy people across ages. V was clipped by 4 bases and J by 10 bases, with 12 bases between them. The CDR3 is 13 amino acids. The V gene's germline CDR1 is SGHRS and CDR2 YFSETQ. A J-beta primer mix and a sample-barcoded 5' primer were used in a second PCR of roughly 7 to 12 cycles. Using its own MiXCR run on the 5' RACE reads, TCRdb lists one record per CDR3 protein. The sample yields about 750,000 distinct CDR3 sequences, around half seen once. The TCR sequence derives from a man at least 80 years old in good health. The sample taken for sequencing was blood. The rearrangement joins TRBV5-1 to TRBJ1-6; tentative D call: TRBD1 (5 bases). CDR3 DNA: TGCGCCAGCAGCCGGGACGGGGAATCACCCCTCCACTTT. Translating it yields CASSRDGESPLHF.